This T cell receptor (beta chain) was obtained from a study of metastatic and nonmetastatic thyroid tumors. Study at large: Comparison of repertoires was carried out across blood and tumor or nodule tissue from malignant and benign thyroid patients.

This clone was counted at least ten times. Germline CDR1 and CDR2: KGHSH and LQKENI. The CDR3 sequence is 15 residues long. With 0 bases removed from V and 0 bases from J, the gap between germline ends came to 8 bases. TCRdb used MiXCR to call clones anew from the PCR reads. The sample yields about 69,000 clones, 14% seen once. No treatment of any kind had been given to any patient before thyroid surgery. The sample consisted of blood. The sequence derives from a male donor with papillary thyroid cancer or a benign thyroid nodule (not recorded which). Some clones in this sample may be carry-over from other donors' samples. J is TRBJ2-5 and V is TRBV18, with D tentatively TRBD1 (6 bases). CDR3 residues: CASSPPGAYQETQYF. For the CDR3, the DNA is TGTGCCAGCTCACCACCGGGGGCATACCAAGAGACCCAGTACTTC. The variable domain in full, completed from reference TRBV18 and TRBJ2-5, reads NAGVMQNPRHLVRRRGQEARLRCSPMKGHSHVYWYRQLPEEGLKFMVYLQKENIIDESGMPKERFSAEFPKEGPSILRIQQVVRGDSAAYFCASSPPGAYQETQYFGPGTRLLVL.